The clone carrying this TCR beta chain was recorded a few times. Each CDR3 protein is one row after TCRdb ran MiXCR on the 5' RACE reads. The sample holds 300,000 or so distinct CDR3 sequences; roughly 17% are singletons and the top ten take roughly 25%. Unmatched junction bases numbered 5, after V lost 3 bases and J lost 3 bases. Germline CDR1 LGHNA, CDR2 YNFKEQ. This CDR3 region has 16 residues. The sample comes from a study of T-cell memory formation after mild COVID-19. Sequenced input: PBMCs or a T cell subset sorted from them (not recorded which). The chain recombines TRBV4-2 with TRBJ2-5, with 12 bases lining up with TRBD2. This clonotype was obtained from a man younger than 30 who had mild COVID-19 (a few samples of this study predate the infection). Cell type and time point are not known. The CDR3 sequence: CASSHTSGGQKETQYF. CDR3 bases: TGTGCCAGCAGCCATACTAGCGGGGGGCAAAAAGAGACCCAGTACTTC.